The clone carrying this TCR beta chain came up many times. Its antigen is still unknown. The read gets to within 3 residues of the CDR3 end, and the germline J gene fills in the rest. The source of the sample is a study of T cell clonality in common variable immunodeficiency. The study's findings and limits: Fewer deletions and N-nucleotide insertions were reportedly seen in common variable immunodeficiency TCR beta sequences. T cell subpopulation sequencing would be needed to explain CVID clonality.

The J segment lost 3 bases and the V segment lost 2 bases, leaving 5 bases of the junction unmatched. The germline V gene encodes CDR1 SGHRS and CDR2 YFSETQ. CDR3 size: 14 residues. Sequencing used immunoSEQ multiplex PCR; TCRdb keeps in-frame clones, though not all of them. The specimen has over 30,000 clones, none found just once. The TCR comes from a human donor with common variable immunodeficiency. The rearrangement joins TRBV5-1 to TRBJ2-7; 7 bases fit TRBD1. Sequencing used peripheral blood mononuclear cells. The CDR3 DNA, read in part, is TGCGCCAGCAGCTTAGGGACAGTCGTCTACGAG. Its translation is CASSLGTVVYE. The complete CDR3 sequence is CASSLGTVVYEQYF.